The 18 T cell receptor beta chains below were found in one sample sequenced in a study of blood T cell repertoires in COVID-19. The assay was immunoSEQ multiplex PCR, and TCRdb's table has in-frame clones only and misses some. The sample carries roughly 200,000 clones, approximately 91% recorded once. Source material: peripheral blood. All receptors come from a middle-aged man with acute or convalescent COVID-19.

V is TRBV2 and J is TRBJ2-5; 10 bases map to TRBD2. This CDR3 region has 14 residues. CDR1 is SNHLY, CDR2 FYNNEI, per germline. Losses at the gene ends were 4 bases for V and 6 bases for J; bases not matched to a gene: 5. The CDR3 sequence: CASSASGGAKTQYF. CDR3 nucleotide sequence: TGTGCCAGCAGTGCCAGCGGGGGGGCCAAGACCCAGTACTTC.

V and J are TRBV5-4 and TRBJ2-1; 8 bases align to TRBD2. Germline V gene sequence: CDR1 SGHNT, CDR2 YYREEE (reference sequence). Trimming took 0 bases from V and 7 from J; bases not matched to a gene: 6. The CDR3 extends over 15 amino acids. CDR3 in DNA: TGTGCCAGCAGCTTGGTGGGACTAGGCCCGAATGAGCAGTTCTTC. The encoded protein is CASSLVGLGPNEQFF.

The gene calls are TRBV11-3 and TRBJ1-1; D gene unclear. Germline values: CDR1 SGHNT, CDR2 YENEEA. V dropped 2 bases and J dropped 0 bases, with 4 bases sitting between them. This CDR3 region has 13 residues. CDR3 DNA: TGTGCCAGCAGCTTACAAATGAACACTGAAGCTTTCTTT. This encodes CASSLQMNTEAFF. The full variable domain, with the rest looked up from reference TRBV11-3 and TRBJ1-1, is EAGVVQSPRYKIIEKKQPVAFWCNPISGHNTLYWYLQNLGQGPELLIRYENEEAVDDSQLPKDRFSAERLKGVDSTLKIQPAELGDSAVYLCASSLQMNTEAFFGQGTRLTVV.

The chain carries TRBV20-1 and TRBJ2-7; 7 bases are a match to TRBD2. The CDR3 runs to 14 residues. With V trimmed by 3 bases and J by 0 bases, 5 bases remained unmatched. The germline CDR1 and CDR2 sequences are DFQATT and SNEGSKA (reference sequence). The CDR3 region has the DNA TGCAGTGCTAGTCCCACGGGGGGCTCCTACGAGCAGTACTTC. It yields the protein CSASPTGGSYEQYF.

The rearrangement links TRBV7-2 to TRBJ2-7; weak D call: TRBD2 (6 bases). Looked up from germline, CDR1 is SGHTA and CDR2 is FQGNSA. The V gene lost 5 bases and the J gene lost 0 bases, with 11 bases spanning the gap. The CDR3 runs 14 residues. As DNA, the CDR3 is TGTGCCAGCAGCCCGACTAGTTACTCCTACGAGCAGTACTTC. Its protein product is CASSPTSYSYEQYF.

The chain recombines TRBV11-1 with TRBJ1-6; no clear D. This CDR3 has 15 residues. V lost 2 bases, J lost 10 bases, and 15 bases lay in between. CDR1 is SGHAT, CDR2 FQDESV, per germline (reference sequence). The CDR3 nucleotides read TGTGCCAGCAGCTTATTTCGAGACTCCTCCTCACCCCTCCACTTT. As protein: CASSLFRDSSSPLHF.

This chain joins TRBV3-1 (or the pseudogene TRBV3-2) and TRBJ1-6; TRBD1 matches at 7 bases. The length of the CDR3 is 15 residues. Trimming at V came to 4 bases and at J to 7 bases, leaving 7 bases not matched to a gene. Germline CDR1 is LGHDT and CDR2 is YNNKEL (reference sequence). This CDR3 is CASSLAGTDNSPLHF. The CDR3 DNA reads TGTGCCAGCAGCCTAGCCGGGACAGACAATTCACCCCTCCACTTT.

This chain uses TRBV3-1 (or the pseudogene TRBV3-2) with TRBJ2-2; TRBD2 is a possible D gene (5 bases). CDR3 length: 12 residues. Germline loops: CDR1 LGHDT, CDR2 YNNKEL (reference sequence). Trimming removed 4 bases at V and 8 bases at J, with 8 bases between. The CDR3 here is CASSRAGGELFF. The CDR3 DNA sequence: TGTGCCAGCAGCCGGGCGGGTGGGGAGCTGTTTTTT.

The sample holds a few counts of this clone. This sequence joins TRBV2 and TRBJ2-7; 9 nucleotides align to TRBD1. J was trimmed by 7 bases and V by 6 bases; bases with no gene match: 7. The V gene's germline CDR1 is SNHLY and CDR2 FYNNEI. There are 13 residues in the CDR3. This CDR3 is CASRGQGLREQYF. The CDR3 DNA is TGTGCCAGCAGGGGACAGGGTCTGAGGGAGCAGTACTTC.

This clone came up once. The genes are TRBV23-1 and TRBJ2-3; TRBD1 agrees at 9 bases. TRBV23-1 carries the ORF label, with uncertain function. V gave up 2 bases and J gave up 5 bases; unmatched junction bases: 5. The CDR3 loop spans 15 amino acids. The CDR3 loop reads CASSQLPGQGDTQYF. Here the CDR3 DNA reads TGCGCCAGCAGTCAACTCCCGGGACAGGGAGATACGCAGTATTTT.

The gene calls are TRBV6-5 and TRBJ2-7, with D perhaps TRBD2 (6 bases). Germline CDR1 and CDR2: MNHEY and SVGAGI. CDR3 length: 15 residues. The ends were cut back, 6 bases at V and 6 bases at J, with 21 bases in the middle. The CDR3 nucleotides read TGTGCCAGCAGGGACTACGATGGGGCTAGTGGCGAGCAGTACTTC. It is translated as CASRDYDGASGEQYF.

This chain uses TRBV27 with TRBJ2-1; maybe TRBD2 (6 bases). This CDR3 has 12 residues. Trimming cost V 3 bases and J 8 bases, with 8 bases left between them. Per the germline V gene, CDR1 is MNHEY and CDR2 is SMNVEV (reference sequence). The CDR3 nucleotides read TGTGCCAGCAGTTTTCGCGGGGATGAGCAGTTCTTC. This gives the protein CASSFRGDEQFF.

The J gene is TRBJ1-2, the V gene TRBV6-5; D perhaps matches TRBD1 (5 bases). CDR1 and CDR2 (germline): MNHEY, SVGAGI. With 6 bases removed from V and 4 bases from J, the gap between germline ends came to 12 bases. The length of the CDR3 is 13 residues. This chain's CDR3 is CASSLDSVYGYTF. The CDR3 region has the DNA TGTGCCAGCAGCCTCGACAGCGTCTATGGCTACACCTTC.

The chain links TRBV10-2 to TRBJ2-3; 13 bases are shared with TRBD2. The germline V gene encodes CDR1 WSHSY and CDR2 SAAADI. Germline trimming cut 6 bases from V and 4 bases from J; bases unmatched to any gene: 10. The CDR3 totals 17 residues. The CDR3 DNA sequence: TGCGCCAGCAGCCCCCTACTAGCGGGGGGGCCCGCAGATACGCAGTATTTT. Amino acids: CASSPLLAGGPADTQYF.

The genes are TRBV6-5 and TRBJ2-7, with D possibly matching TRBD1 (7 bases). Germline assignment: CDR1 MNHEY and CDR2 SVGAGI. Trimming took 3 bases from V and 7 from J, leaving 10 bases between them. The CDR3 contains 12 residues. The CDR3 DNA reads TGTGCCAGCAGTTATCCAGGGGGGGAGCAGTACTTC. It specifies CASSYPGGEQYF.

The chain recombines TRBV19 with TRBJ1-1; a possible D gene is TRBD1 (5 bases). The CDR3 consists of 14 residues. CDR1 and CDR2 from the germline V gene are LNHDA and SQIVND (reference sequence). V shed 1 base and J shed 6 bases, with 12 bases lying between them. The CDR3 nucleotides are TGTGCCAGTAGTATAGGATCGATAGGGGCTGAAGCTTTCTTT. Translated, it gives CASSIGSIGAEAFF.

The CDR3 DNA reads TGCGCCAGCAGTCAATCGAGGCCAGGGAAGCGTCAGCCCCAGCATTTT. Its protein product is CASSQSRPGKRQPQHF. The chain carries TRBV23-1 and TRBJ1-5; tentative D call: TRBD1 (5 bases). TRBV23-1 is noted as an ORF with a role that remains uncertain. Trimming cost V 0 bases and J 6 bases, with 15 bases left between them. This CDR3 contains 16 residues.

The gene calls are TRBV19 and TRBJ2-3; 8 nucleotides align to TRBD1. The V gene's germline CDR1 is LNHDA and CDR2 SQIVND (reference sequence). With 5 bases clipped from V and 8 bases from J, the junction kept 6 bases outside the gene matches. This CDR3 spans 13 amino acids. CDR3 sequence reads: CASSPDRVSTQYF. CDR3 nucleotides: TGTGCCAGTAGTCCGGACAGGGTTAGTACGCAGTATTTT.